Following are 14 T cell receptor beta chains from one sample sequenced in a study of blood T cell repertoires in COVID-19. Clones were read by immunoSEQ multiplex PCR, and TCRdb kept only the in-frame ones, dropping some. In the table there are approximately 60,000 clones, roughly three quarters of which are singletons. Sequencing was carried out using peripheral blood. All receptors come from a man aged 60 to 75 with COVID-19, enrolled during active disease.

There are a few counts of this clone. This chain links TRBV13 with TRBJ2-1; 9 nucleotides match TRBD2. Per germline, CDR1 PRHDT and CDR2 FYEKMQ (reference sequence). Losses at the gene ends were 4 bases for V and 0 bases for J; bases not matched to a gene: 7. CDR3 size: 17 residues. DNA of the CDR3: TGTGCCAGCAGCTCCTTGCGTAGCGGGAGCTCCTACAATGAGCAGTTCTTC. Translation gives CASSSLRSGSSYNEQFF.

The V call is TRBV24-1, the J call TRBJ2-5; perhaps TRBD1 as D (6 bases). Looked up from germline, CDR1 is KGHDR and CDR2 is SFDVKD. The CDR3 totals 17 residues. V gave up 3 bases and J gave up 4 bases, with 20 bases separating them. The DNA of the CDR3 is TGTGCCACCAGTGATCCCCAAAGACAGGTTGCCGGAGAGACCCAGTACTTC. Amino acids: CATSDPQRQVAGETQYF.

The table lists this clone with a few counts. This chain links TRBV5-4 with TRBJ1-5; 10 bases are a match to TRBD1. V dropped 4 bases and J dropped 7; count of bases not matched to a gene: 5. The germline CDR1 and CDR2 sequences are SGHNT and YYREEE (reference sequence). This CDR3 region has 14 residues. CDR3 loop: CASSIRTGGQPQHF. CDR3 DNA sequence: TGTGCCAGCAGCATACGGACAGGGGGGCAGCCCCAGCATTTT.

The J gene is TRBJ1-2, the V gene TRBV9; no definite D call. This CDR3 contains 14 residues. Germline lookup yields CDR1 SGDLS and CDR2 YYNGEE. The V gene lost 0 bases and the J gene lost 3 bases, with 9 bases spanning the gap. The CDR3 sequence is CASSVGGSYYGYTF. The CDR3, as DNA: TGTGCCAGCAGCGTAGGAGGCAGCTACTATGGCTACACCTTC.

The J gene is TRBJ1-1, the V gene TRBV6-1; D is unclear. The germline V gene has CDR1 MNHNS and CDR2 SASEGT. V shed 3 bases and J shed 5 bases, with 10 bases lying between them. The CDR3 is made up of 13 amino acids. The CDR3 nucleotides read TGTGCCAGCAGTGACAGGTGGAAAACTGAAGCTTTCTTT. It translates to CASSDRWKTEAFF.

The chain employs TRBV19 and TRBJ2-3, with 11 positions matching TRBD2. Germline CDR1 LNHDA, CDR2 SQIVND (reference sequence). V lost 7 bases to trimming and J lost 5 bases; unmatched junction nucleotides: 20. This CDR3 has 19 residues. The CDR3 nucleotides read TGTGCCAGTAATCCTTATCCCCCCCTACTAGCGGGAGATAAAGATACGCAGTATTTT. This gives the protein CASNPYPPLLAGDKDTQYF.

This chain uses TRBV5-4 with TRBJ2-2; D gene uncertain. The germline V gene encodes CDR1 SGHNT and CDR2 YYREEE (reference sequence). This CDR3 region has 16 residues. Deletions cut 0 bases from V and 1 base from J, with 10 bases between. Written as DNA, the CDR3 is TGTGCCAGCAGCTTGGAGTTAGCTTTGAACACCGGGGAGCTGTTTTTT. Translation: CASSLELALNTGELFF.

This chain connects TRBV6-5 to TRBJ1-6, with D uncertain. V was cut by 9 bases and J by 6 bases, with 12 bases left in between. In germline, CDR1 is MNHEY, CDR2 SVGAGI. The CDR3 is 13 residues long. The CDR3 protein is CASQVLLNSPLHF. CDR3 coding DNA: TGTGCCAGTCAGGTCCTTCTTAATTCACCCCTCCACTTT.

V is TRBV5-1 and J is TRBJ1-1; TRBD1 matches 10 bases. The J segment lost 4 bases and the V segment lost 4 bases, leaving 4 bases of the junction unmatched. The CDR3 is 14 residues long. The V gene's germline CDR1 is SGHRS and CDR2 YFSETQ. Here the CDR3 reads CASSGGQGVTEAFF. The CDR3 DNA sequence: TGCGCCAGCAGCGGCGGACAGGGGGTCACTGAAGCTTTCTTT.

The chain has TRBV18 and TRBJ1-2; 9 positions match TRBD1. This CDR3 has 15 amino acids. Trimming took 5 bases from V and 0 from J; bases not matched to a gene: 4. From germline, CDR1 is KGHSH and CDR2 LQKENI. The CDR3 coding sequence is TGTGCCAGCTCAGGACAGGGGACGGCTAACTATGGCTACACCTTC. It encodes CASSGQGTANYGYTF.

This clone has a single count. The chain links TRBV24-1 to TRBJ1-1; 9 positions agree with TRBD1. Germline V gene lookup returns CDR1 KGHDR and CDR2 SFDVKD. The CDR3 is 15 residues long. V lost 7 bases and J lost 6; bases outside the gene matches: 11. The CDR3 loop is CATRSGGQGYSEAFF. In nucleotides, the CDR3 is TGTGCCACCAGATCGGGAGGACAGGGGTATTCTGAAGCTTTCTTT.

V is TRBV4-1 and J is TRBJ1-3; D gene uncertain. The germline V and J ends were trimmed by 0 bases and 0 bases, with 6 bases remaining between them. From germline, CDR1 is MGHRA and CDR2 YSYEKL. The CDR3 spans 15 residues. The CDR3 bases are TGCGCCAGCAGCCAAGACTCAGGCTCTGGAAACACCATATATTTT. Encoded protein: CASSQDSGSGNTIYF.

Worth noting for this clone: A junction end diverges from the germline sequence, so it may reflect a read error. The chain couples TRBV30 to TRBJ1-3; tentatively, D is TRBD1 (6 bases). The V gene's germline CDR1 is GTSNPN and CDR2 SVGIG (reference sequence). The CDR3 spans 13 residues. The DNA of the CDR3 is TGTGCCTGGAGTGTGGTTTCGAGGGGACAAGTGGATTTT. Residues: CAWSVVSRGQVDF.

J is TRBJ1-5 and V is TRBV5-1; D is uncertain. The CDR3 is made up of 15 amino acids. V shed 4 bases and J shed 7 bases, with 18 bases lying between them. Germline V gene sequence: CDR1 SGHRS, CDR2 YFSETQ. CDR3 coding DNA: TGCGCCAGCAGCCCGGAGGCTGGAGAGGGACAGCCCCAGCATTTT. This codes for CASSPEAGEGQPQHF.